Given below is one T cell receptor beta chain in context. The antigen is undetermined. Deletions cut 4 bases from V and 5 bases from J, with 15 bases between. CDR1 and CDR2 from the germline V gene are SGDLS and YYNGEE. The CDR3 covers 14 residues. Viral peptide pool expansion of antigen-specific CD4+ T cells preceded sequencing in the ViraFEST assay. CD4+ T cells were isolated after about nine days of culture. Two doses of either BNT162b2 or mRNA-1273 were given to each participant. This record comes from a study of vaccination effects on CD4 cells after COVID-19. Looking at the study overall: Post-vaccine draws lagged the second dose by a median of 72 days.

Clones were read by immunoSEQ multiplex PCR, and TCRdb kept only the in-frame ones, dropping some. This table holds 30,000 or so clones, 65% to 80% found once. Whole-study results and caveats: Convalescent patients were scarce in the study, and it lacked early post-infection timepoints.

The chain links TRBV9 to TRBJ1-2, with D tentatively TRBD1 (6 bases). The sequences come from CD4+ T cells from PBMCs cultured with HCoV-NL63 spike peptides, collected after COVID-19 vaccination. The origin of this receptor is a human donor who received a COVID-19 vaccine. CDR3 in amino acids: CASSKDRFGYGYTF. In DNA form, the CDR3 reads TGTGCCAGCAGCAAAGACAGGTTCGGTTATGGCTACACCTTC.